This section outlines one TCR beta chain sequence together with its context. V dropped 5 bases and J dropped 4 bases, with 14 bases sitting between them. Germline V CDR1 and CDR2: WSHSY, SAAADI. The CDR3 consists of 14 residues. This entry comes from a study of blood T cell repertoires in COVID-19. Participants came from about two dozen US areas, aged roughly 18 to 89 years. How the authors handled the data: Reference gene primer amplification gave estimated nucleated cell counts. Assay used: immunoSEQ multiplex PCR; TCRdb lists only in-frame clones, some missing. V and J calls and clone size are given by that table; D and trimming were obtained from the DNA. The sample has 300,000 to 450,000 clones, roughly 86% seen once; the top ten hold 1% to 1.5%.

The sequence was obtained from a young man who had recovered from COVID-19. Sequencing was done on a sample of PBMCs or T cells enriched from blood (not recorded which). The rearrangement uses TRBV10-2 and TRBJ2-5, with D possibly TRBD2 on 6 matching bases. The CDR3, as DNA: TGCGCCAGCAGTCTTGGAGGGCGGGGAGAGACCCAGTACTTC. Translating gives CASSLGGRGETQYF.